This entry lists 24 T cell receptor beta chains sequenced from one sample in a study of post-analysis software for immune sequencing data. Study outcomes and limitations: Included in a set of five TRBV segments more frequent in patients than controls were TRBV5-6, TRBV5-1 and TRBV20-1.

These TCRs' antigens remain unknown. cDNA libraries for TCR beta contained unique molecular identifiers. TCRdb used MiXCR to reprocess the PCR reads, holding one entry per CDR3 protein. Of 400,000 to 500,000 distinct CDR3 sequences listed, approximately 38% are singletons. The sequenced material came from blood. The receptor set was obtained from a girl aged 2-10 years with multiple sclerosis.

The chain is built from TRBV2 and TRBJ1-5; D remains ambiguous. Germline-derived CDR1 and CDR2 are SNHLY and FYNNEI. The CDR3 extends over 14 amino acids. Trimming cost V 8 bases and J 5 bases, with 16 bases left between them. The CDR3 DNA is TGTGCCAGCGTGGCAGGCGCCGAGGATCAGCCCCAGCATTTT. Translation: CASVAGAEDQPQHF.

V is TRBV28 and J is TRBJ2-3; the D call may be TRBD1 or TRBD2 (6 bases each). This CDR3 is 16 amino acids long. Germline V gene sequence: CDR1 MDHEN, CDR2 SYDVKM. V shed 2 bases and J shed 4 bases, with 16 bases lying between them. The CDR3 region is CASSLGRGAYPDTQYF. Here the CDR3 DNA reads TGTGCCAGCAGTTTAGGAAGGGGGGCGTACCCAGATACGCAGTATTTT.

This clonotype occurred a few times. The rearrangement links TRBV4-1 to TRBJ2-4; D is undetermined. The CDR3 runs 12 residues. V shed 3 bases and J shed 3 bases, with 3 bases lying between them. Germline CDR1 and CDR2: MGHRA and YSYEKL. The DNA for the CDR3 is TGCGCCAGCAGCCAGTACAAAAACATTCAGTACTTC. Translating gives CASSQYKNIQYF.

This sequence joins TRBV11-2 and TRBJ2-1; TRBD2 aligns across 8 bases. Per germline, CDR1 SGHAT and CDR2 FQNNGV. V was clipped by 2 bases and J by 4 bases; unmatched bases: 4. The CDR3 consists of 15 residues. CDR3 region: CASSLPGGLYNEQFF. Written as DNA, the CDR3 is TGTGCCAGCAGCTTACCGGGGGGGCTTTACAATGAGCAGTTCTTC.

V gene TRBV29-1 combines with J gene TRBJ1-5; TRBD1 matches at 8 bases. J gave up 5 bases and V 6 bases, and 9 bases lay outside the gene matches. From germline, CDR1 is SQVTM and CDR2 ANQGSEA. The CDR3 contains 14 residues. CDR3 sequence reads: CSVRTGKGHQPQHF. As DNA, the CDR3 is TGCAGCGTCCGGACAGGGAAAGGGCATCAGCCCCAGCATTTT.

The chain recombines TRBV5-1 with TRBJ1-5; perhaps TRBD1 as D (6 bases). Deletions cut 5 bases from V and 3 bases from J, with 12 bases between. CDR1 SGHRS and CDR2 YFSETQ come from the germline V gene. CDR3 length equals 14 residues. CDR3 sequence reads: CASRPDSYNQPQHF. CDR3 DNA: TGCGCCAGCAGACCGGACAGTTACAATCAGCCCCAGCATTTT.

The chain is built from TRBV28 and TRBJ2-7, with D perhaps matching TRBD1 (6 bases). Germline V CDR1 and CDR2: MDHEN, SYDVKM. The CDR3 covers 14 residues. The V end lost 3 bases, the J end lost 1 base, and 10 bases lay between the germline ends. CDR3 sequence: CASSLEDSSYEQYF. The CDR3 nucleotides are TGTGCCAGCAGTTTGGAGGACAGTTCCTACGAGCAGTACTTC.

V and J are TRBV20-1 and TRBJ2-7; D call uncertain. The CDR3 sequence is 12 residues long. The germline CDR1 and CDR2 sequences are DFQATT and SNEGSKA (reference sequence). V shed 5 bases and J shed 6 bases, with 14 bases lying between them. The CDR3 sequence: CSALSWAREQYF. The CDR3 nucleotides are TGCAGTGCTCTGTCATGGGCCCGCGAGCAGTACTTC.

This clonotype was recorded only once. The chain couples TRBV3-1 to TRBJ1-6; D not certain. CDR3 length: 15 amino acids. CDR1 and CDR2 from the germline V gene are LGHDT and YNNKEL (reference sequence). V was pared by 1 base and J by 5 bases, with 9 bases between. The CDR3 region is CASSQVGGHNSPLHF. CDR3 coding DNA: TGTGCCAGCAGCCAAGTGGGCGGCCATAATTCACCCCTCCACTTT.

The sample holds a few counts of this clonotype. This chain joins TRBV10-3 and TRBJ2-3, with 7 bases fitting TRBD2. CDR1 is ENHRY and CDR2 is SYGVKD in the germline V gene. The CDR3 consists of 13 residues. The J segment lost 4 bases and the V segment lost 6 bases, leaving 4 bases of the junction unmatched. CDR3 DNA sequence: TGTGCCATCAGCGGACTAGGGGCAGATACGCAGTATTTT. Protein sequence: CAISGLGADTQYF.

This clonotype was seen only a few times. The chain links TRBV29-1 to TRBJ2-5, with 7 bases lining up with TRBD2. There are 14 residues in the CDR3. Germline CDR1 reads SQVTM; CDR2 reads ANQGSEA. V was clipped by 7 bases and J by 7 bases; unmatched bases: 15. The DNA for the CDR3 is TGCAGCGGGTCTAGCGGCAGTTATATGGGGACCCAGTACTTC. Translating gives CSGSSGSYMGTQYF.

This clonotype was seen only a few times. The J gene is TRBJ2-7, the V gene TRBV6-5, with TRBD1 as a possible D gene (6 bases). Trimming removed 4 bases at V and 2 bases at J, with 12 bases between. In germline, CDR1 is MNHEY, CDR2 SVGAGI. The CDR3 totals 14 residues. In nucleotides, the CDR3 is TGTGCCAGCAGTTCCACCCGGGACACCTACGAGCAGTACTTC. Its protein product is CASSSTRDTYEQYF.

DNA for the CDR3: TGTGCCAGCAGAGCTGGACTAGCGGGGGGCCGCGGCGGGGAGCTGTTTTTT. The encoded protein is CASRAGLAGGRGGELFF. This chain uses TRBV7-6 with TRBJ2-2; 14 nucleotides line up with TRBD2. V lost 6 bases and J lost 7; bases outside the gene matches: 10. The CDR3 covers 17 residues. CDR1 SGHVS and CDR2 FNYEAQ come from the germline V gene.

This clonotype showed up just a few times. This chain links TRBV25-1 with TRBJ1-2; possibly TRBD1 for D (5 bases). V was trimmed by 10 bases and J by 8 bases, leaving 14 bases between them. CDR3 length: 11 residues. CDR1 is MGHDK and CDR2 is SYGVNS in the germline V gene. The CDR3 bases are TGTGCCACCTCCAACGGGGGGGGCTACACCTTC. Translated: CATSNGGGYTF.

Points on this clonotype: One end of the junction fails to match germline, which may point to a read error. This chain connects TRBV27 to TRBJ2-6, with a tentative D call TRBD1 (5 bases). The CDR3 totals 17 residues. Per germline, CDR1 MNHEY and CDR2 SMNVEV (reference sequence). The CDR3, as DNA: TGTGCCAGCAGTTTATGGGCGGCAGTCGCTGGGGCCAACGTCCCGACTTTC. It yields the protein CASSLWAAVAGANVPTF.

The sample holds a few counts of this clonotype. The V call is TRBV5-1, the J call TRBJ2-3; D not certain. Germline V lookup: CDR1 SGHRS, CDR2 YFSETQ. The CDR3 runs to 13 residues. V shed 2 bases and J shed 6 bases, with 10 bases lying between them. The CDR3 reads CASSLSTADTQYF. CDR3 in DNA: TGCGCCAGCAGCTTATCGACTGCTGATACGCAGTATTTT.

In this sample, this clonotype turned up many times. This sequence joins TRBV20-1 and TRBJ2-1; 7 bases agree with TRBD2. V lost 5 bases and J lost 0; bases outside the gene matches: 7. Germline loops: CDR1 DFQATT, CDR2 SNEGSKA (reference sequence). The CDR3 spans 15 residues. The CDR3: CSAGGSTDSYNEQFF. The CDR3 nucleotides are TGCAGTGCTGGCGGGAGTACGGACTCCTACAATGAGCAGTTCTTC.

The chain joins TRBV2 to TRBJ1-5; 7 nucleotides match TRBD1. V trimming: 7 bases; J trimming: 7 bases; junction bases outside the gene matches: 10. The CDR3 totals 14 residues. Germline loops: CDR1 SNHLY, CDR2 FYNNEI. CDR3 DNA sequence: TGTGCCAGCAAGGAAACGACAGGGATGCAGCCCCAGCATTTT. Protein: CASKETTGMQPQHF.

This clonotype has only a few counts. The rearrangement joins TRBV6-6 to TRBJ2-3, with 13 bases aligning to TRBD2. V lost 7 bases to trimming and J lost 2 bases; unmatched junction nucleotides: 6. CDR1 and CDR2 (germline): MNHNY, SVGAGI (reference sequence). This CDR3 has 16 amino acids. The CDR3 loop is CASKRLAGGLTDTQYF. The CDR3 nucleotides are TGTGCCAGCAAGAGACTAGCGGGAGGTCTCACAGATACGCAGTATTTT.

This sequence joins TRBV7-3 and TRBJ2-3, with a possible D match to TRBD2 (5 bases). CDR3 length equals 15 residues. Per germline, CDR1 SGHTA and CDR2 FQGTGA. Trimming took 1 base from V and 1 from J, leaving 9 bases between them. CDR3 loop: CASSLSGPGTDTQYF. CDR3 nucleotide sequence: TGTGCCAGCAGCTTAAGCGGGCCGGGCACAGATACGCAGTATTTT.

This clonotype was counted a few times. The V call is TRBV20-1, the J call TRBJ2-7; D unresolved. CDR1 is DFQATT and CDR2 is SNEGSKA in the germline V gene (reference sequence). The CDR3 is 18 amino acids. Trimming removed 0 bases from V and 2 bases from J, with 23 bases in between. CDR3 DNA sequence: TGCAGTGCTAGAGATTCCCCCCTGGGTAGCCTCCCCACCTACGAGCAGTACTTC. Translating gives CSARDSPLGSLPTYEQYF.

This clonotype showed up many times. This CDR3 reads CAIRGSSYEQYF. CDR3 sequence (DNA): TGTGCCATCAGAGGGAGCTCCTACGAGCAGTACTTC. The chain is built from TRBV10-3 and TRBJ2-7; a weak D match, TRBD2 (5 bases). Germline CDR1 ENHRY, CDR2 SYGVKD. V was shortened by 6 bases and J by 0 bases, with 6 bases between the two germline ends. This CDR3 spans 12 amino acids.

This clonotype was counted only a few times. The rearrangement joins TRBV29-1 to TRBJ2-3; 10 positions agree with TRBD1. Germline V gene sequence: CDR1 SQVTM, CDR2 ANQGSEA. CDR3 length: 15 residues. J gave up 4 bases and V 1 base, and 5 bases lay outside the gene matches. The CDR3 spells CSVEAGTGASDTQYF. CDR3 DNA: TGCAGCGTTGAAGCAGGGACAGGGGCTTCAGATACGCAGTATTTT.

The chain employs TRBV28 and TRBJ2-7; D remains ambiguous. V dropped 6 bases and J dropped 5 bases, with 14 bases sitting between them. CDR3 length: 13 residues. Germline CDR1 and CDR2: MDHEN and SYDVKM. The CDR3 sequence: CASSPDLLHEQYF. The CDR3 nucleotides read TGTGCCAGCAGCCCTGACCTCTTGCACGAGCAGTACTTC.